What follows is one T cell receptor (beta chain) and its context. Its antigen remains unidentified. Specified treatment: about 20 received Ad26.COV2.S at low or high dose, single or two shots; roughly five received placebo; per-sample allocation not given. All samples were drawn on day 63, counting from the first vaccine or placebo injection. The shot given was an Ad26 vector that makes Wuhan-strain SARS-CoV-2 spike. Germline CDR1 KGHSH, CDR2 LQKENI. The CDR3 spans 12 residues. V lost 8 bases and J 3 bases, leaving 11 bases between the germline ends. This sample is part of a study of Ad26.COV2.S vaccination and SARS-CoV-2 variants. On the study more broadly: The study gave Ad26.COV2.S intramuscularly, once or twice 56 days apart. Study-wide results and limits: Vaccinees showed greater spike-specific TCR breadth than placebo recipients.

Clones were sequenced by immunoSEQ multiplex PCR, and TCRdb holds only the in-frame ones, with some missing. Of 350,000 to 500,000 clones listed, 85% to 90% are singletons. This receptor was taken from a person aged 18-60 years who received the Ad26.COV2.S COVID-19 vaccine or a placebo. The sequences come from peripheral blood, collected in a trial of Ad26.COV2.S vaccine versus placebo. The chain links TRBV18 to TRBJ2-7; no clear D gene. In nucleotides, the CDR3 is TGTGCCAGCCCCAGAGGCCTCTACGAGCAGTACTTC. Its protein product is CASPRGLYEQYF.